The clone carrying this TCR beta chain was picked up one time. Authors' processing steps: Quantification of nucleated cells was approximated via reference gene primer amplification. This table comes from immunoSEQ multiplex PCR, and its TCRdb copy is limited to in-frame clones, with some not included. Clone size and V and J calls were adopted from that table, with D and trimming inferred from the DNA. The sample lists 250,000 or so clones; approximately 82% were seen once. The CDR3 loop spans 14 amino acids. Germline loops: CDR1 SGHVS, CDR2 FQNEAQ. After removal of 3 bases from V and 4 bases from J, the junction contained 1 base not matched to a gene. The data belong to a study of blood T cell repertoires in COVID-19. Across the whole study: In each case, the material was cDNA or gDNA derived from T cells, B-cell-depleted T cells, or PBMCs.

The chain links TRBV7-8 to TRBJ2-3; TRBD1 matches at 10 bases. The sequence was collected from a young woman with acute or convalescent COVID-19. Specimen: peripheral blood. Here the CDR3 DNA reads TGTGCCAGCAGCTTTGGGACAGGGGCAGATACGCAGTATTTT. This encodes CASSFGTGADTQYF.